This is a list of T cell receptor beta chains from one sample in a study of T cell repertoires in cytomegalovirus infection. TCRdb re-analysed the reads in MiXCR, keeping a single row per CDR3 protein. The table records some 920,000 distinct CDR3 sequences, approximately 31% of them present only once. Their cognate antigens are unknown. The sequencing used cultured CD8+ T cells from PBMCs, collected from culture after CMV antigen stimulation. These receptor sequences come from a human donor in good health (CMV status not recorded). Some clones in this sample may be carry-over from other donors' samples. The CDR3 runs from the conserved cysteine through the conserved F or W. The D gene is left open where the match is weak. Size is stated for part of the rows, as once, few or many counts, or as a class when the clone is expanded.

>TRBD2|NA|TRBV7-8|16|TRBJ2-3
CASSLGIAGVAGTQYF
TGTGCCAGCAGCTTAGGAATAGCGGGGGTCGCGGGAACGCAGTATTTT
>NA|few|TRBV12-3/TRBV12-4|15|TRBJ2-3
CASSLQGTLTDTQYF
TGTGCCAGCAGCTTGCAGGGGACCCTGACAGATACGCAGTATTTT
>NA|few|TRBV4-1|16|TRBJ2-1
CASSSSSVLSYNEQFF
TGCGCCAGCAGCTCCTCTAGCGTCCTATCCTACAATGAGCAGTTCTTC
>NA|NA|TRBV12-3/TRBV12-4|13|TRBJ2-2
CASTLIRVGELFF
TGTGCCAGCACCCTAATCAGGGTAGGGGAGCTGTTTTTT
>NA|many|TRBV10-3|11|TRBJ2-7
CAISERYEQYF
TGTGCCATCAGTGAACGTTACGAGCAGTACTTC
>TRBD1|few|TRBV7-6|16|TRBJ1-5
CASSINPGQGNQPQHF
TGTGCCAGCAGTATTAATCCGGGACAGGGTAACCAGCCCCAGCATTTT
>NA|NA|TRBV4-3|14|TRBJ1-1
CASSPVGVDTEAFF
TGCGCCAGCAGCCCGGTGGGGGTAGACACTGAAGCTTTCTTT
>NA|NA|TRBV9|19|TRBJ2-6
CASSLPTGRSVSGANVLTF
TGTGCCAGCAGCTTACCCACGGGACGAAGCGTCTCTGGGGCCAACGTCCTGACTTTC
>NA|NA|TRBV5-6|15|TRBJ1-2
CASGSGTPRNYGYTF
TGTGCCAGCGGCTCCGGGACACCTAGAAACTATGGCTACACCTTC
>TRBD2|NA|TRBV7-9|17|TRBJ2-7
CASSLFPAGVTTYEQYF
TGTGCCAGCAGCTTATTCCCAGCGGGGGTTACCACCTACGAGCAGTACTTC
>NA|many|TRBV7-8|16|TRBJ2-3
CASSPVGFRPTDTQYF
TGTGCCAGCAGCCCCGTGGGCTTTCGGCCCACAGATACGCAGTATTTT
>NA|few|TRBV12-3/TRBV12-4|15|TRBJ2-3
CASSILDRLDGTQYF
TGTGCCAGCAGTATCCTCGACCGTCTAGATGGTACGCAGTATTTT
>NA|few|TRBV7-8|11|TRBJ1-4
CASGQTEKLFF
TGTGCCTCCGGACAGACTGAAAAACTGTTTTTT
>NA|few|TRBV5-6|11|TRBJ1-3
CASSHGNTIYF
TGTGCCAGCAGCCACGGAAACACCATATATTTT
>TRBD2|NA|TRBV4-1|16|TRBJ2-3
CASSLRQRGGTDTQYF
TGCGCCAGCAGCCTAAGACAGCGGGGGGGCACAGATACGCAGTATTTT
>NA|NA|TRBV6-1|13|TRBJ2-1
CASIQGIYNEQFF
TGTGCCAGCATTCAGGGGATCTACAATGAGCAGTTCTTC
>NA|few|TRBV27|13|TRBJ1-2
CASSGTPAYGYTF
TGTGCCAGCAGTGGGACACCCGCCTATGGCTACACCTTC
>NA|few|TRBV6-2/TRBV6-3|14|TRBJ2-1
CASRRDSLGAEQFF
TGTGCCAGCAGACGGGACTCCCTTGGGGCTGAGCAGTTCTTC
>TRBD1|many|TRBV28|16|TRBJ2-1
CARSVYAPGQVAEQFF
TGTGCCAGGTCTGTTTACGCACCGGGACAGGTCGCTGAGCAGTTCTTC
>NA|NA|TRBV7-4|15|TRBJ1-1
CASSLQAGPGTEAFF
TGTGCCAGCAGTCTTCAGGCAGGACCAGGAACTGAAGCTTTCTTT
>TRBD1|NA|TRBV14|15|TRBJ2-5
CASSRGTAYQETQYF
TGTGCCAGCAGCCGGGGGACAGCGTACCAAGAGACCCAGTACTTC
>TRBD1|many|TRBV7-8|15|TRBJ1-5
CASSLEGARDQPQHF
TGTGCCAGCAGCTTAGAGGGGGCTAGGGATCAGCCCCAGCATTTT
>NA|NA|TRBV7-8|17|TRBJ2-1
CASSSPKVALSYNEQFF
TGTGCCAGCAGCTCTCCCAAGGTGGCCCTCTCCTACAATGAGCAGTTCTTC
>NA|NA|TRBV27|15|TRBJ1-6
CASSFVVGYNSPLHF
TGTGCCAGCAGTTTCGTGGTTGGCTATAATTCACCCCTCCACTTT
>NA|few|TRBV7-3|16|TRBJ2-1
CASSLIPTGAYNEQFF
TGTGCCAGCAGCTTAATTCCCACAGGTGCCTACAATGAGCAGTTCTTC
>NA|NA|TRBV12-3/TRBV12-4|17|TRBJ1-1
CASSQGTKGVQNTEAFF
TGTGCCAGCAGCCAAGGGACAAAAGGCGTGCAGAACACTGAAGCTTTCTTT
>TRBD1|few|TRBV6-2/TRBV6-3|13|TRBJ1-2
CASSWTGARGYTF
TGTGCCAGCAGCTGGACAGGGGCGCGAGGCTACACCTTC
>NA|NA|TRBV6-8|14|TRBJ1-2
CASSYDPRNLGYTF
TGTGCCAGCAGTTACGATCCCCGTAATCTCGGCTACACCTTC
>NA|NA|TRBV6-5|11|TRBJ2-1
CASISSGKQFF
TGTGCCAGCATCTCGTCCGGAAAGCAGTTCTTC
>NA|few|TRBV10-1|17|TRBJ2-1
CASSENVRGQPYNEQFF
TGCGCCAGCAGTGAGAACGTACGGGGGCAGCCCTACAATGAGCAGTTCTTC
>NA|NA|TRBV27|17|TRBJ1-1
CASSLDFPTSMNTEAFF
TGTGCCAGCAGTTTAGACTTTCCAACAAGTATGAACACTGAAGCTTTCTTT
>TRBD2|few|TRBV7-8|13|TRBJ2-1
CASSPIGRDEQFF
TGTGCCAGCAGCCCTATAGGGAGGGATGAGCAGTTCTTC
>TRBD1|NA|TRBV28|16|TRBJ2-5
CASSPRDRGNTETQYF
TGTGCCAGCAGTCCCCGGGACAGGGGAAATACAGAGACCCAGTACTTC
>TRBD1|NA|TRBV9|13|TRBJ2-5
CASSGQVEETQYF
TGTGCTAGCAGCGGACAGGTCGAAGAGACCCAGTACTTC
>NA|NA|TRBV25-1|18|TRBJ2-1
CASSEIYSSLSSYNEQFF
TGTGCCAGCAGTGAAATATATAGTAGCCTAAGCTCCTACAATGAGCAGTTCTTC
>TRBD1|many|TRBV4-1|14|TRBJ2-7
CASSRDSISYEQYF
TGCGCCAGCAGCCGGGACAGTATCTCCTACGAGCAGTACTTC
>NA|many|TRBV28|16|TRBJ2-2
CASISPTSLFAGELFF
TGTGCCAGCATCTCCCCTACGTCTTTATTTGCCGGGGAGCTGTTTTTT
>NA|NA|TRBV27|12|TRBJ1-1
CASPPRGNEAFF
TGTGCCAGCCCTCCCCGAGGAAATGAAGCTTTCTTT
>NA|NA|TRBV12-5|14|TRBJ2-5
CASGGGTDQETQYF
TGTGCTAGTGGTGGGGGGACAGACCAAGAGACCCAGTACTTC
>TRBD2|few|TRBV20-1|18|TRBJ2-1
CSARMTSGEPYSYNEQFF
TGCAGTGCTAGGATGACTAGCGGGGAACCATACTCCTACAATGAGCAGTTCTTC
>NA|few|TRBV13|14|TRBJ2-6
CASLPGAGANVLTF
TGTGCCAGCCTCCCGGGTGCTGGGGCCAACGTCCTGACTTTC
>NA|NA|TRBV20-1|17|TRBJ2-5
CSAIFHDGSLGGETQYF
TGCAGTGCTATATTTCACGACGGATCATTGGGGGGAGAGACCCAGTACTTC
>NA|NA|TRBV7-9|14|TRBJ1-1
CASSLGGSRTEAFF
TGTGCCAGCAGCTTAGGAGGGAGTAGAACTGAAGCTTTCTTT
>NA|many|TRBV7-6|16|TRBJ2-1
CASSSRGEASYNEQFF
TGTGCCAGCAGCTCAAGGGGGGAGGCCTCCTACAATGAGCAGTTCTTC
>TRBD2|NA|TRBV11-2|15|TRBJ2-5
CASSLESSGGETQYF
TGTGCCAGCAGCTTAGAGTCTAGCGGGGGGGAGACCCAGTACTTC
>NA|few|TRBV20-1|15|TRBJ1-2
CSARARMGRVNGYTF
TGCAGTGCTAGAGCTCGGATGGGCAGGGTCAATGGCTACACCTTC
>NA|many|TRBV18|12|TRBJ1-1
CASSPGRDEAFF
TGTGCCAGCAGCCCCGGAAGGGATGAAGCTTTCTTT
>NA|NA|TRBV6-1|12|TRBJ1-2
CASRIIPYGYTF
TGTGCCAGCAGGATCATACCCTATGGCTACACCTTC
>NA|NA|TRBV20-1|9|TRBJ1-2
CRLRDPNWF
TGCAGACTCCGGGACCCTAACTGGTTC
>NA|NA|TRBV11-2|13|TRBJ1-1
CASSLNRGGEAFF
TGTGCCAGCAGCTTAAATCGAGGCGGTGAAGCTTTCTTT
>NA|many|TRBV19|13|TRBJ1-6
CASSIWVPSPLHF
TGTGCCAGTAGTATCTGGGTGCCATCACCCCTCCACTTT